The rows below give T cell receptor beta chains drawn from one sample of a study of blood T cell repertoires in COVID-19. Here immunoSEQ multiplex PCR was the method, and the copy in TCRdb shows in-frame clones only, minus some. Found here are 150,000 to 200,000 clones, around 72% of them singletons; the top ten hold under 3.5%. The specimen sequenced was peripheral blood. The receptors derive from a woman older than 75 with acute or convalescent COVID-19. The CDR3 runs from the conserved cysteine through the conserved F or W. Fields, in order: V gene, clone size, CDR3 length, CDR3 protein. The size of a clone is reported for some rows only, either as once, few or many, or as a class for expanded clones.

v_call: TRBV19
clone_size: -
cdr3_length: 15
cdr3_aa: CASSPGVGGHQPQHF

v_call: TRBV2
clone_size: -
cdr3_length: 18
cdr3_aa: CASSVRREAPFGDNEQFF

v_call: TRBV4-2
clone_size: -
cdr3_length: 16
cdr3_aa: CASSQVHGTGSYEQYF

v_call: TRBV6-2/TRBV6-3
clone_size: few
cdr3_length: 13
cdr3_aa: CASSDHSGETQYF

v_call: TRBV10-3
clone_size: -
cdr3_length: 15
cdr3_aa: CAISSPGQGGDTQYF

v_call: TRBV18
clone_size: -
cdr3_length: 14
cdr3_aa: CASSPARTENIQYF

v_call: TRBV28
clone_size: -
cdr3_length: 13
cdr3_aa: CASSLDQNTEAFF

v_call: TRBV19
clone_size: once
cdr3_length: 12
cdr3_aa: CASTGQNTEAFF

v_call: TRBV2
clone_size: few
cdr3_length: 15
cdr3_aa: CASNSLAASTDTQYF

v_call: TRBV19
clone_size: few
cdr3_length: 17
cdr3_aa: CASSAGTGISGQETQYF

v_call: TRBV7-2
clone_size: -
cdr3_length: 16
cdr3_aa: CASSLSPPGQSNEQFF

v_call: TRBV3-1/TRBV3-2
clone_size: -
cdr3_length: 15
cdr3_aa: CASNPSGGVGYGYTF

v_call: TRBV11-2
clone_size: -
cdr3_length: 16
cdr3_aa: CASSLEGGAGHYEQYF

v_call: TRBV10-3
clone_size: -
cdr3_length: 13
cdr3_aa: CAGGAGEGNEQFF

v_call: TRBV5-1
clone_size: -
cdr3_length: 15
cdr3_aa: CASSLVTSGSSEQYF

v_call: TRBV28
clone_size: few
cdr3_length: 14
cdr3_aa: CASSFMRQLYEQYF

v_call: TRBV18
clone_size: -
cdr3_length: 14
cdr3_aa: CASSQQGFNQPQHF

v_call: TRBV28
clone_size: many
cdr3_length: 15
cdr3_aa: CASSLFMTGNTEAFF

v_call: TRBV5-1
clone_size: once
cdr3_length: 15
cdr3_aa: CASSLTGKSQETQYF

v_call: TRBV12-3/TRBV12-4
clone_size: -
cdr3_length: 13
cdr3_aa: CASMTAGGGEQYF

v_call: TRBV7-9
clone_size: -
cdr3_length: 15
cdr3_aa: CASSQQTSDSYEQYF

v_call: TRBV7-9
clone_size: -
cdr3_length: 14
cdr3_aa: CASSFSGAGNTIYF

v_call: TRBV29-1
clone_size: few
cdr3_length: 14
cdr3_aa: CSVEAAGANYGYTF

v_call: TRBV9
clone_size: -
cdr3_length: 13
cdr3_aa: CASSVLAGYEQYF

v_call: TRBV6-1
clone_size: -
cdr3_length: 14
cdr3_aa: CASSEATVRNTIYF

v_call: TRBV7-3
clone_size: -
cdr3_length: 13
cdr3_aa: CASSVQGNTEAFF

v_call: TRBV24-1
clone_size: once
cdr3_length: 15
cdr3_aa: CATRGTSGSLDEQYF

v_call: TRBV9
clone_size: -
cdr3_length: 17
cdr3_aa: CASSPREISGSINEQFF

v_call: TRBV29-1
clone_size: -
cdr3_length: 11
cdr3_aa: CSVAHGTEAFF

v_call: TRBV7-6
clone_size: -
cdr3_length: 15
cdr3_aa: CASSATGFSTGELFF

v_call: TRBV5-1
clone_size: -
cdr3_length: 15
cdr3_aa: CASSLEAGGYGELFF

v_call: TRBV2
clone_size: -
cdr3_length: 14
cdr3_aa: CASKDTGPQETQYF

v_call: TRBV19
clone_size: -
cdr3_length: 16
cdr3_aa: CASTPLWDRDNQPQHF

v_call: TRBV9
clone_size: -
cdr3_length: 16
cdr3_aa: CASTLGTSAIVNTQYF

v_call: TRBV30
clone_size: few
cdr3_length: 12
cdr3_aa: CAWSVGTAEAFF

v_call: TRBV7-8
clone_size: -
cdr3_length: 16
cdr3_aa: CASSLGTGLGDYGYTF

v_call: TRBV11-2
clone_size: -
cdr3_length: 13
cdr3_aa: CASSLNRAGPQHF

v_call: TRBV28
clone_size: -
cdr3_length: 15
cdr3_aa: CASSLTDRGQGEQYF

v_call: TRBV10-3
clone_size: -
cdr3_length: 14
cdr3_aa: CAISETQGAGEQFF

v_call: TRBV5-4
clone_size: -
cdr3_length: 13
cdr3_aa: CASSRPGPDTQYF

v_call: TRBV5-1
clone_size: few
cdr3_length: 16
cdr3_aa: CASSWGLDRGGYGYTF

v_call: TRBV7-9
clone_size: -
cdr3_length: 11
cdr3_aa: CASSVETEAFF

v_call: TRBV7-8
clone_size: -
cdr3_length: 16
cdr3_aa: CASSQDTALHNQPQHF

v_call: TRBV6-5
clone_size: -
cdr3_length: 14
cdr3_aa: CASSYSSEAYEQYF

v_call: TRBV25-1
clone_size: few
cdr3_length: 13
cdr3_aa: CASSTGQNTEAFF

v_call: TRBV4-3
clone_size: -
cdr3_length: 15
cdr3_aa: CASSQEAGETGGYTF

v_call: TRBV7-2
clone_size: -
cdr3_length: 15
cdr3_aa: CASSYLAGQEGGQYF

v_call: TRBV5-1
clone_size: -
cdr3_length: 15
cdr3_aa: CASSLDSQGEGVAFF

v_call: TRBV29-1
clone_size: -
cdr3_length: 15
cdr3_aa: CSVGPEGQDQETQYF

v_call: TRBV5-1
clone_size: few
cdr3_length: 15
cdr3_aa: CASSSSGTVQETQYF

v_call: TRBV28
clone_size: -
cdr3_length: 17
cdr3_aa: CASSLPPGQADENIQYF

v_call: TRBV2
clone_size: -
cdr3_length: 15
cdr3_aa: CASKSGSPTNEKLFF

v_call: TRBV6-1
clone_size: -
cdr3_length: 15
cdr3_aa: CASSEEGTGLYEQYF